This T cell receptor (beta chain) was captured in a study of blood T cell repertoires in COVID-19. Study at large: Sites in the United States, Italy and Spain provided acute and convalescent COVID-19 samples.

Original methodology: Cell counts per sample came from amplifying reference gene primers. Clones were sequenced by immunoSEQ multiplex PCR, and TCRdb holds only the in-frame ones, with some missing. V, J and clone size are taken as reported in that table, and D and trimming were inferred from the DNA itself. Among about 330,000 clones listed, about 90% were seen once. Sequencing was done on a sample of peripheral blood. The clonotype originates from a young man who had recovered from COVID-19.

The CDR3 protein is CSATHTAAQHF. As DNA, the CDR3 is TGCAGTGCCACCCACACCGCAGCCCAGCATTTT. The chain couples TRBV20-1 to TRBJ1-5; D gene uncertain. Per germline, CDR1 DFQATT and CDR2 SNEGSKA (reference sequence). The V gene lost 6 bases and the J gene lost 11 bases, with 14 bases spanning the gap. The length of the CDR3 is 11 residues.